This TCR beta chain is from a study of siplizumab effects on memory and regulatory T cells. Broader study findings: The suppressive capacity of proliferating Tregs from siplizumab cultures remained unconfirmed. Memory T cells appeared less diverse than naive cells, which seemed to contribute substantially to alloresponse. Only a minority of proliferating CD4+ or CD8+ clones had an assignable naive or memory phenotype, with roughly 80-95% lacking one.

This clone has a single count. As yet, its antigen is unknown. The CDR3 consists of 15 residues. J lost 6 bases, V lost 3 bases, and 9 bases had no gene match. Germline V gives CDR1 MNHNY, CDR2 SVGAGI (reference sequence). The table came from immunoSEQ multiplex PCR; TCRdb's copy has only in-frame clones and leaves some out. The sample yields 85,000 or so clones, around 95% seen once. The sample consisted of CD8+ T cells sorted from blood. This chain connects TRBV6-6 to TRBJ2-7; TRBD1 agrees at 9 bases. The sequence derives from a human donor in good health. The CDR3 sequence is CASSYSGQGRGEQYF. CDR3 nucleotide sequence: TGTGCCAGCAGTTATTCGGGACAGGGACGCGGCGAGCAGTACTTC.